This T cell receptor (beta chain) was retrieved from a study of OX40 agonist ivuxolimab in advanced cancers. Study as a whole: Every 2 weeks, ivuxolimab was infused into the patients intravenously at between 0.01 and 10 mg/kg. Overall study findings and caveats: With doses of 0.1 to 3.0 mg/kg, CD4+ and CD8+ blood T cells had undergone clonal expansion by week 6. Undetermined was the antigen specificity of the expanded peripheral T cells.

Generated by immunoSEQ multiplex PCR, the TCRdb table keeps only in-frame clones and is missing some. In the table there are about 76,000 clones, 84% of which are singletons. CDR3 length: 17 amino acids. Points on this clone: Its antigen is not known.

The input for sequencing was CD4+ or CD8+ T cells sorted from blood, taken in a trial of the OX40 agonist ivuxolimab. The TCR comes from an adult with an advanced solid tumor such as melanoma, head and neck, liver or kidney cancer. The rearrangement joins TRBV21-1 to TRBJ1-1; the D call in the table, TRBD1, was not verified against the DNA. TRBV21-1 constitutes a pseudogene. CDR3 nucleotides: TGTGCCAGCAGCGGGGGCACAACGACAGGTATGAACACTGAAGCTTTCTTT. Translating gives CASSGGTTTGMNTEAFF.